What follows describes a single T cell receptor beta chain. Its antigen is not known. The sample comes from a study of esophageal squamous cell carcinoma under preoperative chemotherapy. TCRdb re-called the PCR reads through MiXCR, storing one row per CDR3 protein. The sample shows about 6,600 distinct CDR3 sequences, 25% to 35% of them seen only once. Broader study findings: Clonal contraction, more than amplification, hit abundant clones after paclitaxel-nedaplatin. After treatment, tumor-infiltrating lymphocytes apparently came partly from blood T cells.

CDR3 size: 16 residues. Germline V gene sequence: CDR1 MNHEY, CDR2 SVGAGI. V was shortened by 2 bases and J by 18 bases, with 26 bases between the two germline ends. Time point denoted: before preoperative PTX-NDP chemotherapy. This receptor was identified in a human donor with esophageal squamous cell carcinoma. The donor label of this sample is uncertain. The chain has TRBV6-5 and TRBJ1-6; D gene ambiguous. The sample here was taken from a patient given preoperative chemotherapy. CDR3 protein: CASSYLQSSYNSARHF. Here the CDR3 DNA reads TGTGCCAGCAGTTACCTCCAGAGCTCCTATAATTCAGCCCGCCACTTT.